Sequencing of this T cell receptor beta chain was carried out in a study of T cells after yellow fever vaccination. Overall study context: It was SMART-Seq v4 Ultra Low Input that prepared the fractions with low cell numbers. Whole-study results and caveats: Just a small share of clonotypes turned up in the CD4 compartment as well as the CD8 compartment. FACS-sorted repertoires could contain abundant clonotypes contaminating from the bulk population.

This CDR3 has 14 amino acids. Per germline, CDR1 SGHVS and CDR2 FNYEAQ. The V and J ends lost 1 base and 5 bases respectively, with 12 bases between them. TCRdb reprocessed the 5' RACE reads via MiXCR and lists one record per CDR3 protein. This sample has around 590,000 distinct CDR3 sequences, with around 12% found just once. A few counts support this clonotype. Its antigen is unknown. Material: PBMCs, obtained on the day of the yellow fever booster vaccination. This clonotype originated in a man aged 25 to 45 who received the YFV17D yellow fever vaccine. The chain couples TRBV7-6 to TRBJ2-7; possibly TRBD2 for D (6 bases). CDR3: CASSLGGTFDEQYF. The CDR3 DNA follows: TGTGCCAGCAGCTTAGGGGGGACTTTCGACGAGCAGTACTTC. The full variable domain, in which reference TRBV7-6 and TRBJ2-7 provide the parts outside the CDR3, is GAGVSQSPRYKVTKRGQDVALRCDPISGHVSLYWYRQALGQGPEFLTYFNYEAQQDKSGLPNDRFSAERPEGSISTLTIQRTEQRDSAMYRCASSLGGTFDEQYFGPGTRLTVT.